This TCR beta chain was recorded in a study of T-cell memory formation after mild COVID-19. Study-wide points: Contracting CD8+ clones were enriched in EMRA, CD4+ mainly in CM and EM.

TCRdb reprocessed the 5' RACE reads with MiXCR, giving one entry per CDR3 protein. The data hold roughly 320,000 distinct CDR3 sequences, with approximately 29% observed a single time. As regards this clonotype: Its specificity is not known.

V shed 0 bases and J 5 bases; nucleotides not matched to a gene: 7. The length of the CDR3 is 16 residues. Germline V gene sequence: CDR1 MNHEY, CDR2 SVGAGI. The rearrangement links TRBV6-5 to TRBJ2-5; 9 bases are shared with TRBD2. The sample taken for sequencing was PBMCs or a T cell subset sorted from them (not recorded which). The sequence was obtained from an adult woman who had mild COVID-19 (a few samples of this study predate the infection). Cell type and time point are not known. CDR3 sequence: CASSYSGLASGETQYF. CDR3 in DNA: TGTGCCAGCAGTTACTCGGGACTAGCCTCTGGGGAGACCCAGTACTTC.